Listed here are 14 T cell receptor beta chains from one sample, sequenced in a study of blood T cells in healthy people across ages. PCR was performed a second time for about 7 to 12 cycles using a sample-barcoded 5' primer and a J-beta primer mix. TCRdb reprocessed the 5' RACE reads via MiXCR and lists one record per CDR3 protein. The sample includes about 930,000 distinct CDR3 sequences, around 29% of them seen just once. The same sample was also used in a study of T cells of mothers and their children.

Sequencing was carried out using blood. These receptors were obtained from a woman in her 40s in good health.

Of note for this clonotype: The junction differs from germline at one of its ends, possibly a read error. V gene TRBV7-2 combines with J gene TRBJ1-1, with D possibly matching TRBD1 (5 bases). The length of the CDR3 is 16 residues. The germline gives CDR1 SGHTA, CDR2 FQGNSA. CDR3 protein: CVSSGTGLTSGAEAFF. Here the CDR3 DNA reads TGTGTCAGCAGCGGAACAGGTTTAACTTCTGGCGCTGAAGCTTTCTTT.

This sequence joins TRBV2 and TRBJ2-5; TRBD1 matches at 8 bases. V shed 3 bases and J 4 bases; nucleotides not matched to a gene: 7. Germline V gene sequence: CDR1 SNHLY, CDR2 FYNNEI. The CDR3 length is 15 residues. The CDR3 DNA follows: TGTGCCAGCAGTGATCCCGAACAGGGGGTAGAGACCCAGTACTTC. It is translated as CASSDPEQGVETQYF.

The chain uses TRBV5-1 and TRBJ2-1; 11 bases agree with TRBD2. Trimming cost V 1 base and J 2 bases; bases outside gene matches: 5. Germline loops: CDR1 SGHRS, CDR2 YFSETQ. CDR3 size: 17 residues. CDR3 protein: CASSLSLSGGAYNEQFF. The CDR3 DNA reads as TGCGCCAGCAGCTTGTCCCTTAGCGGGGGGGCCTACAATGAGCAGTTCTTC.

The chain recombines TRBV3-1 with TRBJ2-5, with TRBD1 as a possible D gene (6 bases). Trimming removed 1 base from V and 9 bases from J, with 9 bases in between. Germline CDR1 reads LGHDT; CDR2 reads YNNKEL (reference sequence). The length of the CDR3 is 12 residues. CDR3 region: CASSQGRGPQYF. DNA for the CDR3: TGTGCCAGCAGCCAAGGCAGGGGTCCCCAGTACTTC.

The V call is TRBV6-1, the J call TRBJ2-7; no clear D. Trimming pared 11 bases from V and 6 bases from J, leaving 14 bases between. The CDR3 totals 11 residues. Germline CDR1 reads MNHNS; CDR2 reads SASEGT. In DNA, the CDR3 is TGTGCCGGCATCTATGAGTTCGAGCAGTACTTC. This encodes CAGIYEFEQYF.

V usage is TRBV30 and J usage is TRBJ1-6, with 9 bases lining up with TRBD1. This CDR3 is built from 14 residues. V was pared by 5 bases and J by 7 bases, with 6 bases of the junction left unmatched. CDR1 GTSNPN and CDR2 SVGIG come from the germline V gene (reference sequence). CDR3 nucleotide sequence: TGTGCCTGGGGGCCGGGACAGGGAAATTCACCCCTCCACTTT. Translation gives CAWGPGQGNSPLHF.

This clonotype has only a few counts. The genes are TRBV5-1 and TRBJ2-7; D call uncertain. Trimming removed 2 bases at V and 3 bases at J, with 9 bases between. Germline lookup yields CDR1 SGHRS and CDR2 YFSETQ. The CDR3 spans 13 residues. CDR3 loop: CASSFTFGYEQYF. As DNA, the CDR3 is TGCGCCAGCAGCTTCACCTTCGGCTACGAGCAGTACTTC.

There are many counts of this clonotype. The chain is built from TRBV6-4 and TRBJ2-3; TRBD2 aligns across 8 bases. Germline loops: CDR1 MRHNA, CDR2 SNTAGT. V shed 2 bases and J 9 bases; nucleotides not matched to a gene: 4. There are 13 residues in the CDR3. The CDR3 nucleotides read TGTGCCAGCAGTGACGCTACGGGGGGGACGCAGTATTTT. Encoded protein: CASSDATGGTQYF.

The V gene is TRBV20-1, the J gene TRBJ2-7; 9 nucleotides align to TRBD2. CDR1 and CDR2 from the germline V gene are DFQATT and SNEGSKA (reference sequence). J lost 4 bases, V lost 1 base, and 5 bases had no gene match. The CDR3 totals 14 residues. The CDR3, as DNA: TGCAGTGCTAGAGGAGGAAGCGGGGGGTACGAGCAGTACTTC. Its protein is CSARGGSGGYEQYF.

This clonotype was recorded at least ten times. The V and J genes are TRBV7-2 and TRBJ2-7; D call uncertain. The germline V gene encodes CDR1 SGHTA and CDR2 FQGNSA. Deletions cut 8 bases from V and 6 bases from J, with 14 bases between. The CDR3 is made up of 12 amino acids. In DNA, the CDR3 is TGTGCCAGCCGATTCCCAGGCGGCGAGCAGTACTTC. As protein: CASRFPGGEQYF.

As regards this clonotype: This may be a read error: a much more frequent sequence differs by one nucleotide. This chain's CDR3 is CASSLNANEKLFF. In DNA form, the CDR3 reads TGTGCCAGCAGCTTAAACGCTAATGAAAAACTGTTTTTT. The gene calls are TRBV7-3 and TRBJ1-4; D call uncertain. Trimming shortened V by 1 base and J by 3 bases, and 3 bases separated the two germline ends. CDR3 length equals 13 residues. Germline lookup yields CDR1 SGHTA and CDR2 FQGTGA. The variable domain in full, completed from reference TRBV7-3 and TRBJ1-4, reads GAGVSQTPSNKVTEKGKYVELRCDPISGHTALYWYRQSLGQGPEFLIYFQGTGAADDSGLPNDRFFAVRPEGSVSTLKIQRTERGDSAVYLCASSLNANEKLFFGSGTQLSVL.

This clonotype was seen ten or more times. The gene calls are TRBV7-6 and TRBJ2-1, with a weak D call TRBD2 (5 bases). The CDR3 contains 13 residues. Germline V gives CDR1 SGHVS, CDR2 FNYEAQ. Trimming took off 4 bases at V and 9 bases at J, with 13 bases between the two ends. The CDR3 bases are TGTGCCAGCAGCTCCCTAGACTATGGTGAGCAGTTCTTC. Translation gives CASSSLDYGEQFF. Full variable domain (rest looked up from reference TRBV7-6 and TRBJ2-1): GAGVSQSPRYKVTKRGQDVALRCDPISGHVSLYWYRQALGQGPEFLTYFNYEAQQDKSGLPNDRFSAERPEGSISTLTIQRTEQRDSAMYRCASSSLDYGEQFFGPGTRLTVL.

The CDR3, as DNA: TGTGCCAGCAGTTTGTTTTCGGGGGGAAGGAGAGAGACCCAGTACTTC. Its protein is CASSLFSGGRRETQYF. V is TRBV27 and J is TRBJ2-5, with TRBD2 identical over 7 bases. The CDR3 loop spans 16 amino acids. V lost 3 bases, J lost 4 bases, and 11 bases stayed unmatched. The germline CDR1 and CDR2 sequences are MNHEY and SMNVEV (reference sequence).

This clonotype was counted only a few times. In DNA, the CDR3 is TGCAGTGCTAAGGGGGCGACTCTCTATGGCTACACCTTC. Protein: CSAKGATLYGYTF. The chain joins TRBV20-1 to TRBJ1-2, with 7 nucleotides matching TRBD1. Germline lookup yields CDR1 DFQATT and CDR2 SNEGSKA (reference sequence). Germline trimming cut 4 bases from V and 4 bases from J; bases unmatched to any gene: 6. This CDR3 comprises 13 residues.